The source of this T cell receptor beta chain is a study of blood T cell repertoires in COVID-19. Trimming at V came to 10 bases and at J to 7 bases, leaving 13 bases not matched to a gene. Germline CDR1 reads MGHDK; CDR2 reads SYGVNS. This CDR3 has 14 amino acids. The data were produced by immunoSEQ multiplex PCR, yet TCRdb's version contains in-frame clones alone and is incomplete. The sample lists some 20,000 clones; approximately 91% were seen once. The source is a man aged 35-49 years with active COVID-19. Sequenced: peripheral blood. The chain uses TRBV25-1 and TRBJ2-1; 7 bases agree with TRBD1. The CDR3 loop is CATSLTGTRNEQFF. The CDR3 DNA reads TGTGCCACTTCGTTGACAGGGACGAGAAATGAGCAGTTCTTC.